The rows below give T cell receptor beta chains drawn from one sample of a study of radiotherapy plus CTLA-4 blockade in lung cancer. TCRdb's copy holds only in-frame clones and misses some; the assay was immunoSEQ multiplex PCR. The table has roughly 98,000 clones, approximately 85% seen once. Sample: peripheral blood, taken from a patient treated with radiotherapy plus ipilimumab. The receptors shown here come from a human donor with non-small cell lung cancer who had a partial response to radiotherapy plus ipilimumab. The CDR3 runs from the conserved cysteine through the conserved F or W. Each record gives: clone size, D gene, V gene, J gene, CDR3 protein, CDR3 DNA. A D gene is named only where the DNA matches it firmly. Not all rows give a size; the values are once, few, many and, for expanded clones, a class.

NA	TRBD1	TRBV2	TRBJ2-4	CASMDRGDIQYF	TGTGCCAGCATGGACAGGGGCGACATTCAGTACTTC
NA	TRBD2	TRBV5-1	TRBJ2-3	CASNPLAGGTDTQYF	TGCGCCAGCAATCCTCTAGCGGGAGGGACAGATACGCAGTATTTT
NA	TRBD1	TRBV4-1	TRBJ2-5	CASSPVGTGEETQYF	TGCGCCAGCAGCCCGGTAGGGACAGGGGAAGAGACCCAGTACTTC
NA	NA	TRBV15	TRBJ1-2	CATSRVDAGDYGYTF	TGTGCCACCAGCAGAGTAGATGCAGGGGACTATGGCTACACCTTC
few	NA	TRBV25-1	TRBJ1-3	CASSEFDGGRSGNTIYF	TGTGCCAGCAGTGAATTCGACGGGGGTCGCTCTGGAAACACCATATATTTT
NA	NA	TRBV6-1	TRBJ1-1	CASSRRGGNTEAFF	TGTGCCAGCAGCCGCAGGGGTGGGAACACTGAAGCTTTCTTT
NA	NA	TRBV12-5	TRBJ2-3	CASGKDTEGTDTQYF	TGTGCTAGTGGTAAGGACACAGAGGGCACAGATACGCAGTATTTT
NA	TRBD2	TRBV28	TRBJ2-3	CASREAGGRASTDTQYF	TGTGCCAGCAGGGAAGCGGGGGGACGAGCTAGCACAGATACGCAGTATTTT
NA	TRBD1	TRBV5-1	TRBJ2-7	CASCGQGANHEQYF	TGCGCCAGCTGTGGACAGGGGGCAAACCACGAGCAGTACTTC
NA	TRBD1	TRBV5-4	TRBJ1-4	CASSLASGRGRGEKLFF	TGTGCCAGCAGCTTGGCTTCAGGCAGGGGGCGAGGTGAAAAACTGTTTTTT
NA	TRBD2	TRBV7-6	TRBJ2-5	CASSLGSGGETQYF	TGTGCCAGCAGCTTAGGTTCGGGAGGAGAGACCCAGTACTTC
NA	TRBD2	TRBV11-2	TRBJ2-2	CASSLGLAGDGGELFF	TGTGCCAGCAGCTTGGGGCTAGCGGGAGACGGCGGGGAGCTGTTTTTT
NA	NA	TRBV11-3	TRBJ1-2	CASSLDSGTNYGYTF	TGTGCCAGCAGCTTAGATTCAGGCACTAACTATGGCTACACCTTC
NA	NA	TRBV7-3	TRBJ1-1	CASSLIPRQPNTEAFF	TGTGCCAGCAGCTTAATTCCTCGACAGCCGAACACTGAAGCTTTCTTT
NA	NA	TRBV28	TRBJ1-1	CASRNTADTEAFF	TGTGCCAGCAGGAACACAGCCGACACTGAAGCTTTCTTT
once	TRBD1	TRBV10-3	TRBJ2-5	CAISDRTGGVREQYF	TGTGCCATCAGTGACAGGACAGGGGGGGTGAGAGAGCAGTACTTC
NA	TRBD1	TRBV27	TRBJ1-5	CASSLGTGNQPQHF	TGTGCCAGCAGTTTAGGGACAGGGAATCAGCCCCAGCATTTT
NA	TRBD1	TRBV5-3	TRBJ1-5	CARSFRTGVAANQPQHF	TGTGCCAGAAGCTTCAGGACAGGGGTCGCCGCCAATCAGCCCCAGCATTTT
NA	NA	TRBV6-5	TRBJ2-7	CASSYSAGAYEQYF	TGTGCCAGCAGTTACTCGGCTGGAGCGTACGAGCAGTACTTC
NA	NA	TRBV13	TRBJ1-5	CASSDGDQPQHF	TGTGCCAGCAGCGACGGGGATCAGCCCCAGCATTTT
NA	TRBD2	TRBV5-1	TRBJ2-3	CASSLGASGSADTQYF	TGCGCCAGCAGCTTGGGGGCTAGCGGGAGCGCAGATACGCAGTATTTT
NA	NA	TRBV9	TRBJ2-1	CASSVGPGENEQFF	TGTGCCAGCAGCGTAGGGCCGGGGGAGAATGAGCAGTTCTTC
few	NA	TRBV19	TRBJ2-1	CASNRDDTGFNEQFF	TGTGCCAGCAACCGGGACGACACAGGGTTCAATGAGCAGTTCTTC
NA	TRBD1	TRBV6-6	TRBJ1-2	CASSYSARDSYGYTF	TGTGCCAGCAGTTACTCCGCCAGGGACAGCTATGGCTACACCTTC
few	TRBD1	TRBV27	TRBJ1-1	CASSSRVGQGYTEAFF	TGTGCCAGCAGTTCCCGAGTAGGACAGGGTTACACTGAAGCTTTCTTT
once	NA	TRBV7-9	TRBJ2-3	CASSLMTGSTDTQYF	TGTGCCAGCAGCTTAATGACAGGTTCCACAGATACGCAGTATTTT
NA	NA	TRBV2	TRBJ2-5	CASSEEGGTETQYF	TGTGCCAGCAGTGAGGAGGGAGGTACAGAGACCCAGTACTTC
NA	NA	TRBV5-1	TRBJ1-1	CASSLGQSVNTEAFF	TGCGCCAGCAGCTTGGGACAGTCTGTGAACACTGAAGCTTTCTTT
NA	TRBD2	TRBV6-1	TRBJ2-5	CASTPRDGRETQYF	TGTGCCAGCACCCCCAGGGACGGGAGGGAGACCCAGTACTTC
NA	NA	TRBV6-5	TRBJ1-5	CASSPRWRQPQHF	TGTGCCAGCAGCCCCCGTTGGCGGCAGCCCCAGCATTTT
NA	TRBD1	TRBV5-6	TRBJ2-3	CASSGPGQGPDTQYF	TGTGCCAGCAGCGGGCCGGGACAGGGACCAGATACGCAGTATTTT
NA	TRBD2	TRBV7-6	TRBJ2-5	CASSLRGGETQYF	TGTGCCAGCAGCTTACGGGGGGGAGAGACCCAGTACTTC
NA	NA	TRBV30	TRBJ1-1	CAWSVHGYTEAFF	TGTGCCTGGAGTGTACATGGTTACACTGAAGCTTTCTTT
NA	NA	TRBV19	TRBJ2-1	CASSILGGYEQFF	TGTGCCAGTAGTATTTTGGGAGGCTATGAGCAGTTCTTC
NA	TRBD1	TRBV10-3	TRBJ2-7	CAIMSGQGLYEQYF	TGTGCCATCATGAGCGGACAGGGTTTATACGAGCAGTACTTC
once	TRBD2	TRBV28	TRBJ2-1	CASSWTGKGTSGSNEQFF	TGTGCCAGCAGTTGGACAGGGAAGGGGACTAGCGGGAGCAATGAGCAGTTCTTC
NA	NA	TRBV28	TRBJ1-5	CASNRGLRQPQHF	TGTGCCAGCAATAGGGGTTTACGGCAGCCCCAGCATTTT
NA	TRBD2	TRBV27	TRBJ2-5	CASSIGGVRETQYF	TGTGCCAGCAGTATCGGGGGGGTCCGAGAGACCCAGTACTTC
NA	NA	TRBV29-1	TRBJ1-4	CSVTSGVNEKLFF	TGCAGCGTGACCTCCGGGGTTAATGAAAAACTGTTTTTT
once	TRBD1	TRBV7-9	TRBJ2-5	CASSLGEGQIKETQYF	TGTGCCAGCAGCTTAGGAGAGGGACAGATAAAAGAGACCCAGTACTTC